This T cell receptor (beta chain) was sequenced for a study of T cells in Graves' hyperthyroidism and ophthalmopathy. Study results and limitations: Ophthalmopathy was identified by the model a median about 6.4 months ahead of onset. Stable hyperthyroidism was told apart from ophthalmopathy by a model built on 13 V-J features. Blood also contained most expanded thyroid clonotypes above 0.001.

The V end was cut by 5 bases, the J end by 1 base, with 11 bases between. This CDR3 has 13 residues. The V gene's germline CDR1 is DFQATT and CDR2 SNEGSKA (reference sequence). To note about this clonotype: The target antigen is unknown.

Amplification targeted TCR beta CDR3 regions from RNA transcripts. During a first-round RT-PCR of the TCR CDR3, the HTBI primer set was used. MiXCR, run by TCRdb on the multiplex PCR reads, gives a single entry per CDR3 protein. Found here are 540,000 or so distinct CDR3 sequences, 35% to 55% of them singletons; the top ten hold around 19%. J is TRBJ2-5 and V is TRBV20-1, with D possibly TRBD1 on 6 matching bases. Sequencing used peripheral blood or thyroid tissue (not recorded which). This TCR was sampled from an adult woman with Graves' disease, either hyperthyroidism or ophthalmopathy (not recorded which). The CDR3 bases are TGCAGTGCTTCAACAGGGATCCAAGAGACCCAGTACTTC. Translating gives CSASTGIQETQYF.